One sample yielded the 13 T cell receptor beta chains listed below, sequenced in a study of CD8 T cells in Susac syndrome. Random hexamers were used to reverse transcribe the RNA input (roughly 0.5 to 1 ug). From the immunoSEQ multiplex PCR reads, TCRdb called clonotypes with MiXCR, one entry per CDR3 protein. The repertoire has about 200,000 distinct CDR3 sequences, roughly 94% of them found once; the top ten carry approximately 0.094%. Sequencing was done on a sample of CD4+ T cells from PBMCs. Receptors were obtained from a human donor in good health.

The chain joins TRBV7-3 to TRBJ2-5, with unresolved D. Trimming shortened V by 4 bases and J by 0 bases, and 6 bases separated the two germline ends. CDR3 size: 13 residues. Per germline, CDR1 SGHTA and CDR2 FQGTGA. This chain's CDR3 is CASSSRYQETQYF. The CDR3 DNA is TGTGCCAGCAGCTCGCGGTACCAAGAGACCCAGTACTTC.

This chain uses TRBV20-1 with TRBJ2-5, with D tentatively TRBD1 or TRBD2 (6 bases each). The CDR3 is made up of 13 amino acids. Germline assignment: CDR1 DFQATT and CDR2 SNEGSKA (reference sequence). V was clipped by 2 bases and J by 5 bases, with 12 bases between them. This CDR3 reads CSARWGAEETQYF. In DNA, the CDR3 is TGCAGTGCTAGATGGGGGGCTGAGGAGACCCAGTACTTC.

J is TRBJ2-7 and V is TRBV20-1; TRBD2 matches at 13 bases. V lost 5 bases to trimming and J lost 2 bases; unmatched junction nucleotides: 3. Per germline, CDR1 DFQATT and CDR2 SNEGSKA (reference sequence). This CDR3 is built from 14 residues. CDR3 sequence reads: CSAAGTSGAYEQYV. The CDR3 DNA reads as TGCAGTGCTGCCGGGACTAGCGGGGCCTACGAGCAGTACGTC.

In this sample, this clonotype turned up once. The rearrangement links TRBV11-3 to TRBJ1-1, with D unclear. Germline CDR1 and CDR2: SGHNT and YENEEA. The CDR3 spans 13 residues. V was pared by 4 bases and J by 5 bases, with 11 bases between. The CDR3: CASSSTRVTEAFF. DNA for the CDR3: TGTGCCAGCAGCTCTACGAGGGTTACTGAAGCTTTCTTT.

The genes are TRBV30 and TRBJ2-1; D unresolved. Trimming pared 0 bases from V and 10 bases from J, leaving 10 bases between. Per germline, CDR1 GTSNPN and CDR2 SVGIG (reference sequence). The CDR3 has 12 amino acids. The CDR3 protein is CAWSVGSYEQFF. The CDR3 bases are TGTGCCTGGAGTGTAGGATCTTACGAGCAGTTCTTC.

The rearrangement links TRBV3-1 to TRBJ1-5; weak D call: TRBD1 (6 bases). V lost 0 bases, J lost 6 bases, and 12 bases lay in between. Germline CDR1 is LGHDT and CDR2 is YNNKEL (reference sequence). The CDR3 runs to 15 residues. The CDR3 DNA follows: TGTGCCAGCAGCCAAGAATGGCAGGGGTCTCAGCCCCAGCATTTT. Protein sequence: CASSQEWQGSQPQHF.

The chain is built from TRBV3-1 and TRBJ2-7; D may be TRBD1 or TRBD2 (5 bases each). V lost 1 base, J lost 2 bases, and 12 bases lay in between. Germline values: CDR1 LGHDT, CDR2 YNNKEL (reference sequence). This CDR3 comprises 15 residues. CDR3 region: CASSQGGGVAYEQYF. The CDR3 DNA follows: TGTGCCAGCAGCCAAGGTGGGGGAGTCGCCTACGAGCAGTACTTC.

By sample fraction, this clonotype is medium-sized (0.01 to 0.1%). The junction does not match germline at one end; this may be a read error. The rearrangement links TRBV5-1 to TRBJ2-5; the D is unclear. The CDR3 is 11 amino acids. In germline, CDR1 is SGHRS, CDR2 YFSETQ. CDR3 nucleotides: TGTGCCAGCAGCCTCCAAGAGACCCAGTACTTC. Amino acids: CASSLQETQYF.

The rearrangement joins TRBV5-4 to TRBJ1-6; D is undetermined. The CDR3 consists of 15 residues. Looked up from germline, CDR1 is SGHNT and CDR2 is YYREEE (reference sequence). V was cut by 4 bases and J by 12 bases, with 20 bases left in between. The CDR3 DNA is TGTGCCAGCAGCCGTCCGGGTCTTCGGATTGAACCCCTCCACTTT. It codes for CASSRPGLRIEPLHF. Using reference TRBV5-4 and TRBJ1-6 for the parts outside the CDR3, the full variable domain is ETGVTQSPTHLIKTRGQQVTLRCSSQSGHNTVSWYQQALGQGPQFIFQYYREEENGRGNFPPRFSGLQFPNYSSELNVNALELDDSALYLCASSRPGLRIEPLHFGNGTRLTVT.

This chain uses TRBV2 with TRBJ2-7, with D possibly being TRBD1 (6 bases). Germline V CDR1 and CDR2: SNHLY, FYNNEI. The CDR3 totals 13 residues. The V end lost 6 bases, the J end lost 0 bases, and 9 bases lay between the germline ends. CDR3 bases: TGTGCCAGCAGCGGGGACATCTCCTACGAGCAGTACTTC. Translating gives CASSGDISYEQYF.

V gene TRBV6-5 combines with J gene TRBJ1-1; possible D gene TRBD1, 6 bases. Between the trimmed V and J ends, which lost 0 bases and 11 bases, there was a span of 19 bases. The CDR3 sequence is 15 residues long. Germline V lookup: CDR1 MNHEY, CDR2 SVGAGI. The CDR3 is CASSYSRDTLIEAFF. CDR3 coding DNA: TGTGCCAGCAGTTACTCGCGGGACACGCTGATAGAGGCTTTCTTT.

The J gene is TRBJ2-7, the V gene TRBV18; D is possibly TRBD2 (5 bases). There are 12 residues in the CDR3. V lost 2 bases to trimming and J lost 3 bases, with 5 bases between them. Germline V gene sequence: CDR1 KGHSH, CDR2 LQKENI. CDR3 loop: CASSPEGYEQYV. The CDR3 DNA sequence: TGTGCCAGCTCACCAGAGGGCTACGAGCAGTACGTC.

The genes are TRBV20-1 and TRBJ1-5, with D maybe TRBD1 (5 bases). V dropped 5 bases and J dropped 1 base, with 12 bases sitting between them. CDR3 length: 14 amino acids. Germline lookup yields CDR1 DFQATT and CDR2 SNEGSKA (reference sequence). The CDR3 DNA follows: TGCAGTGCTGGGGGGGGACTAAGCAATCAGCCCCAGCATTTT. Translated, it gives CSAGGGLSNQPQHF.